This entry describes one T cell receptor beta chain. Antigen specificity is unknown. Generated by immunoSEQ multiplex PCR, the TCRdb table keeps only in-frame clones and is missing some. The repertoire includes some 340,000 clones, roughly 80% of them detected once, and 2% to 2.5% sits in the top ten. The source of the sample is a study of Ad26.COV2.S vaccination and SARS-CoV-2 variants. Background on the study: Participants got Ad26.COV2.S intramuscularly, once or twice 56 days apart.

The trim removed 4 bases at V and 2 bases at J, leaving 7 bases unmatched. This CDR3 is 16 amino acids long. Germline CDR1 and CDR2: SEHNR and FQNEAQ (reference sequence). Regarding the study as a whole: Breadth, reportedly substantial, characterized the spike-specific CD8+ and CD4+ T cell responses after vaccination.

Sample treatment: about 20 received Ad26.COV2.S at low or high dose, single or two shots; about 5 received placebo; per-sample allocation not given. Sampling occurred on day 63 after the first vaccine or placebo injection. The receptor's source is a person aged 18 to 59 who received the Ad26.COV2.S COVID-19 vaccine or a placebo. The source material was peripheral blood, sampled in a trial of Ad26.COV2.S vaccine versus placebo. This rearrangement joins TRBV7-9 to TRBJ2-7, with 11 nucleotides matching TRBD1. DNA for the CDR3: TGTGCCAGCAGCTCGACGGACAGGGGGCCTCCCTACGAGCAGTACTTC. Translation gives CASSSTDRGPPYEQYF. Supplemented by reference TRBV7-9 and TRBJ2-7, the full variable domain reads DTGVSQNPRHKITKRGQNVTFRCDPISEHNRLYWYRQTLGQGPEFLTYFQNEAQLEKSRLLSDRFSAERPKGSFSTLEIQRTEQGDSAMYLCASSSTDRGPPYEQYFGPGTRLTVT.